This record covers a single TCR beta chain. These data originate in a study of blood T cell repertoires in COVID-19. Study details: Some COVID-19 samples were acute and others convalescent; all came from the United States, Italy and Spain. Sample material is recorded as cDNA or gDNA derived from T cells, B-cell-depleted T cells, or PBMCs.

Original methodology: From reference gene primer amplification, estimates of nucleated cell counts were derived. Generated by immunoSEQ multiplex PCR, the TCRdb table keeps only in-frame clones and is missing some. V and J calls plus clone size are reproduced from that table; the DNA served to infer D and trimming. The table has about 64,000 clones, approximately 90% seen once. Germline V gene sequence: CDR1 SGHTA, CDR2 FQGTGA. This CDR3 region has 14 residues. The germline V and J ends were trimmed by 2 bases and 9 bases, with 13 bases remaining between them. V gene TRBV7-3 combines with J gene TRBJ2-2; the D gene is possibly TRBD2 (5 bases). This clonotype was obtained from a human donor in a cohort sampled during active COVID-19. The sequencing input was peripheral blood. CDR3 sequence: CASSLSRDGRELFF. The CDR3 DNA follows: TGTGCCAGCAGCTTATCCCGGGATGGCAGGGAGCTGTTTTTT.